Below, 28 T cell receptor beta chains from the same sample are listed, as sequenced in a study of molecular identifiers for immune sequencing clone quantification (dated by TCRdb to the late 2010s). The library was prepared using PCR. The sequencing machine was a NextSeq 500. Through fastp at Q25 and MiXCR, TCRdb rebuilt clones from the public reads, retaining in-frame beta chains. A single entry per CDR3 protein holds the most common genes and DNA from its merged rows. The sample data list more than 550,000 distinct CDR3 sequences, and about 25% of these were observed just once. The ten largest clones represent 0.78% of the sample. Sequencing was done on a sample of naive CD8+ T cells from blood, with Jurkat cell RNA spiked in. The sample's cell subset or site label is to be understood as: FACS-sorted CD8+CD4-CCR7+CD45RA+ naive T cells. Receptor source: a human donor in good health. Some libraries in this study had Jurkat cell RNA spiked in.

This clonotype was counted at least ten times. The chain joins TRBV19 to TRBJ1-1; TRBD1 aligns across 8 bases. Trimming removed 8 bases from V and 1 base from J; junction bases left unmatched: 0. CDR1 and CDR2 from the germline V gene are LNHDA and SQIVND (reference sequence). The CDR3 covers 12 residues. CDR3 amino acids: CASGTGNTEAFF. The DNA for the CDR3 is TGTGCCAGTGGGACAGGGAACACTGAAGCTTTCTTT.

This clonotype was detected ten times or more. CDR3 in amino acids: CASSRTIEAFF. The DNA of the CDR3 is TGTGCCAGCAGCAGGACAATTGAAGCTTTCTTT. The chain recombines TRBV28 with TRBJ1-1, with a possible D match to TRBD1 (5 bases). The CDR3 covers 11 residues. The germline V and J ends were trimmed by 6 bases and 7 bases, with 9 bases remaining between them. In germline, CDR1 is MDHEN, CDR2 SYDVKM.

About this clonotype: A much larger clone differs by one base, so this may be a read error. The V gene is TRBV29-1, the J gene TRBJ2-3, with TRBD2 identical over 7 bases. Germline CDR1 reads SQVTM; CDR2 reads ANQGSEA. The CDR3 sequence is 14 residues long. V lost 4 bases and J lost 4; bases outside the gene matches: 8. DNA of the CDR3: TGCAGCGTTGTGACTTGCGGGGGTGCAGATACGCAGTATTTT. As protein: CSVVTCGGADTQYF.

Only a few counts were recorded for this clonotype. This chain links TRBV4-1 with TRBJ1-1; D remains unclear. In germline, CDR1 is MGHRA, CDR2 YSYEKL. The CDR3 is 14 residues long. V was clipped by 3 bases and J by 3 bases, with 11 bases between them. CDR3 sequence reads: CASSHEGWDTEAFF. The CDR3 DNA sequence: TGCGCCAGCAGCCACGAGGGCTGGGACACTGAAGCTTTCTTT.

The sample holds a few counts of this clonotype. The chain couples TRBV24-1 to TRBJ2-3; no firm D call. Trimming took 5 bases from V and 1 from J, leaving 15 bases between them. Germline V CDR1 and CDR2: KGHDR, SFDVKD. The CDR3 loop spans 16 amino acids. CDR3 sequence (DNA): TGTGCCACCAGTGTTGGTCGGACCGGCCGCACAGATACGCAGTATTTT. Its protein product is CATSVGRTGRTDTQYF.

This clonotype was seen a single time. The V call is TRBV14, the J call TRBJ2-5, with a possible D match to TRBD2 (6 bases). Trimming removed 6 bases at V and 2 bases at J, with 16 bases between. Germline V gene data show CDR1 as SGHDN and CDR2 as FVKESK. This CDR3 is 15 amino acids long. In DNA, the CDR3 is TGTGCCAGCAGTGACAATCGGGGGTTTCAAGAGACCCAGTACTTC. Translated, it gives CASSDNRGFQETQYF.

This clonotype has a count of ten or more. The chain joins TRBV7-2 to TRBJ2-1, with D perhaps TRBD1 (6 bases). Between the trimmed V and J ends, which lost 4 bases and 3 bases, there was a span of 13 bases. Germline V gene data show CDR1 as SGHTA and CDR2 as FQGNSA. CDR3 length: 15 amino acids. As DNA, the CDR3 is TGTGCCAGCAGCTCCCAGGGGTCATACTACAATGAGCAGTTCTTC. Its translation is CASSSQGSYYNEQFF.

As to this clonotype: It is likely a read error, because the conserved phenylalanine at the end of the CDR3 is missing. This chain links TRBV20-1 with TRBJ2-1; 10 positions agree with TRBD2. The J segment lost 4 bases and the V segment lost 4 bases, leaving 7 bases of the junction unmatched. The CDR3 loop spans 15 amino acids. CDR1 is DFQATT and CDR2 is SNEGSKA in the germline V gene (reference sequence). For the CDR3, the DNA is TGCAGTGCTACCCTAGCGGGAGCGGCTTACAATGAGCAGTTCCTC. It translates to CSATLAGAAYNEQFL.

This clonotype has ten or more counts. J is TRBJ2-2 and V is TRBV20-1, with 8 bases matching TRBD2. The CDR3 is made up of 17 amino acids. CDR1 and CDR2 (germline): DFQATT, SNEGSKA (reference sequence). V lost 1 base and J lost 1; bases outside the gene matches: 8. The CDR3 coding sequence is TGCAGTGCTAGAGCCCCAAGCGGGAGTTGGAACACCGGGGAGCTGTTTTTT. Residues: CSARAPSGSWNTGELFF.

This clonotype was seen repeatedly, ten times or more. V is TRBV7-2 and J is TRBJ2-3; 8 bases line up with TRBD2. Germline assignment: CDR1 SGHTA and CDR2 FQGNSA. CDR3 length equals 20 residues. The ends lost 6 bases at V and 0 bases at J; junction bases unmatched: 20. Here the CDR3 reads CASSTTTEAGATPSTDTQYF. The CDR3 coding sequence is TGTGCCAGCAGTACAACGACCGAAGCGGGGGCTACCCCTAGCACAGATACGCAGTATTTT.

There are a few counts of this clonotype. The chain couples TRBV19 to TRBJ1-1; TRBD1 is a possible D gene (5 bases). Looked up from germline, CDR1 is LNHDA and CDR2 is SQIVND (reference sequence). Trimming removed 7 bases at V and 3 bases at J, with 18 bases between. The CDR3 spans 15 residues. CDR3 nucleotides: TGTGCCAGTAATCCCGGGACGGCCGGCTACACTGAAGCTTTCTTT. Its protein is CASNPGTAGYTEAFF.

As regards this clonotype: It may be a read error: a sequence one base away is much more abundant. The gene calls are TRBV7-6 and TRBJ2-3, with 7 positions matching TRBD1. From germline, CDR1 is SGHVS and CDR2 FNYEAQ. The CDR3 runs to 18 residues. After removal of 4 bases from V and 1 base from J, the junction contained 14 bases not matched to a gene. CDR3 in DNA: TGTGCCAGCAGCTGGGAGACAGGGTATATCTCTGGCACAGATACGCAGTATTTT. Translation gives CASSWETGYISGTDTQYF.

In DNA, the CDR3 is TGTGCCAGCTCACGAGCCGCCGAGCAGTACTTC. Translation gives CASSRAAEQYF. The chain joins TRBV18 to TRBJ2-7; no reliable D call. This CDR3 is built from 11 residues. Trimming pared 4 bases from V and 6 bases from J, leaving 7 bases between. Germline-derived CDR1 and CDR2 are KGHSH and LQKENI. Combining the CDR3 with reference TRBV18 and TRBJ2-7 gives the whole variable domain NAGVMQNPRHLVRRRGQEARLRCSPMKGHSHVYWYRQLPEEGLKFMVYLQKENIIDESGMPKERFSAEFPKEGPSILRIQQVVRGDSAAYFCASSRAAEQYFGPGTRLTVT.

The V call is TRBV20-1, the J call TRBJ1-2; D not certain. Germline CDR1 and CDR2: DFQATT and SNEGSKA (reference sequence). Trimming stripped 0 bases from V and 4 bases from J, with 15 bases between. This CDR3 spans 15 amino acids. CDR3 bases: TGCAGTGCTAGAGATGACACAACCTCTACCTATGGCTACACCTTC. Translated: CSARDDTTSTYGYTF.

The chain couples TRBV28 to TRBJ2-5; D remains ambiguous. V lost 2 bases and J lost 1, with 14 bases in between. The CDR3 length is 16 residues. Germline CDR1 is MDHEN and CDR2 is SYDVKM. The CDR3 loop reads CASSLGPRAPQETQYF. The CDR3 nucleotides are TGTGCCAGCAGTTTAGGGCCTAGGGCCCCCCAAGAGACCCAGTACTTC.

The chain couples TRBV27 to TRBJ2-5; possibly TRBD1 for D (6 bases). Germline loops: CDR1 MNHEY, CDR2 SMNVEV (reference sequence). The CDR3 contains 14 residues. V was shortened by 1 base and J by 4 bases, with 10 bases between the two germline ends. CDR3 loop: CASSLLGASETQYF. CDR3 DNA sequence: TGTGCCAGCAGTTTATTGGGGGCCTCAGAGACCCAGTACTTC.

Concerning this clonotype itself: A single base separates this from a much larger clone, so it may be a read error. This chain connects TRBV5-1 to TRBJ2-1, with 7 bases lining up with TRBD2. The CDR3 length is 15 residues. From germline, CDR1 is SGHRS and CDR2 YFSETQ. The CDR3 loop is CASSLGLAAGNERFF. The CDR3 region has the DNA TGCGCCAGCAGCTTGGGCCTAGCGGCGGGGAATGAGCGGTTCTTC.

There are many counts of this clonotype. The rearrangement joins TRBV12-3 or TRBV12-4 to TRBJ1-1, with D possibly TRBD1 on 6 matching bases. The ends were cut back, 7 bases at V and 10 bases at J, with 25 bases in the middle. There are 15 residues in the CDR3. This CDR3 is CASTPVASHRGGAFF. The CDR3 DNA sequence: TGTGCCAGCACCCCGGTAGCCTCCCACCGAGGGGGAGCTTTCTTT.

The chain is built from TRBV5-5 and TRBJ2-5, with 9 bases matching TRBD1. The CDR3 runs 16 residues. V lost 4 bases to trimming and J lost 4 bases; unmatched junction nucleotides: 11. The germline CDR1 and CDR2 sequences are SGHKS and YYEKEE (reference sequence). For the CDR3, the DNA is TGTGCCAGCAGCCTGGACAGGGGATCATGGGGAGAGACCCAGTACTTC. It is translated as CASSLDRGSWGETQYF.

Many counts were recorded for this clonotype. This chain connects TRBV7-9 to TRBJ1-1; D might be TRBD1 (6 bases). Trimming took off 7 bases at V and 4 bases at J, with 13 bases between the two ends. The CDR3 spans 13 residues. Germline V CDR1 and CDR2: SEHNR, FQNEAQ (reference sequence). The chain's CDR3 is CASKGGLLTEAFF. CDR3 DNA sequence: TGTGCCAGCAAGGGGGGGCTGCTCACTGAAGCTTTCTTT.

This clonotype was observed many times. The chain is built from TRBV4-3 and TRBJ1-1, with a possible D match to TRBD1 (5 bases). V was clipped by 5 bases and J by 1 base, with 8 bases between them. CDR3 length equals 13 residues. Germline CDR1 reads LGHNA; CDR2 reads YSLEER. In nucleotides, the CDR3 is TGCGCCAGCAGCTTTACAGGGAACACTGAAGCTTTCTTT. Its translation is CASSFTGNTEAFF.

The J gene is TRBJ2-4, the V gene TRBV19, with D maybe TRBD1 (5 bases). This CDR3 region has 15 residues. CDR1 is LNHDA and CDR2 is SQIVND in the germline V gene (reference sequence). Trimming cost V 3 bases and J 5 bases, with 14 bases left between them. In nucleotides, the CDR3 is TGTGCCAGTAGTATTGGGCAGGGCAGCGAAAACATTCAGTACTTC. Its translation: CASSIGQGSENIQYF.

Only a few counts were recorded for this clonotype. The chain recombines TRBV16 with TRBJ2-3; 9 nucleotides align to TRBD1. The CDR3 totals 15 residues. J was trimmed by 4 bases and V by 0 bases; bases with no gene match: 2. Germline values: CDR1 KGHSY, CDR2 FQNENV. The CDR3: CASSQSRQGADTQYF. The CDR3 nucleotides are TGTGCCAGCAGCCAATCCCGACAGGGGGCAGATACGCAGTATTTT.

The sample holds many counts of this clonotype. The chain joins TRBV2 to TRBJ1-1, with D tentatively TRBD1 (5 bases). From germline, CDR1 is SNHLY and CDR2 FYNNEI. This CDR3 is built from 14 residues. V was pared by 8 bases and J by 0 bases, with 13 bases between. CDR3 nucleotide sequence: TGTGCCAGCCGGGGCGGTTATTTGAACACTGAAGCTTTCTTT. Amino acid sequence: CASRGGYLNTEAFF.

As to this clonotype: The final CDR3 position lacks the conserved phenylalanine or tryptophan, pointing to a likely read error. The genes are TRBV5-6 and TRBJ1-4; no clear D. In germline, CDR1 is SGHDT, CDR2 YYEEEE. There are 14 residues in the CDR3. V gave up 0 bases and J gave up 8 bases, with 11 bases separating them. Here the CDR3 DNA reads TGTGCCAGCAGCTTGGAAGCGGTGCGAGAAAAACTGTTTCTT. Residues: CASSLEAVREKLFL.

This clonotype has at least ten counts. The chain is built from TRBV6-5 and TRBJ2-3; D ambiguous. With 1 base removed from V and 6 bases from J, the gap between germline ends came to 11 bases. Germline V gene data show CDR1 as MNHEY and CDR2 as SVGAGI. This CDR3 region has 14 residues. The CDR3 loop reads CASSYLERLDTQYF. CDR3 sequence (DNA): TGTGCCAGCAGTTACTTGGAAAGGCTGGATACGCAGTATTTT.

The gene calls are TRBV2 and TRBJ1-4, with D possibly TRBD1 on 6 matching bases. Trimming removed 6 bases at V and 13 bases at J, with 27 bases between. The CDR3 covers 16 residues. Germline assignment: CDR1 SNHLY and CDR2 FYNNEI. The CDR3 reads CASSQVLFTGNGTLFF. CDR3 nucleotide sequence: TGTGCCAGCAGCCAGGTCCTTTTCACAGGGAATGGAACACTGTTTTTT.

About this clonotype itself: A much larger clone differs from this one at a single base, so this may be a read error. CDR3 DNA: TGCAGTGCTAGTGTACAGGCCTCCTACGAGCAGTACTTC. This sequence encodes CSASVQASYEQYF. V gene TRBV20-1 combines with J gene TRBJ2-7, with D maybe TRBD1 (5 bases). Germline values: CDR1 DFQATT, CDR2 SNEGSKA (reference sequence). The CDR3 is 13 amino acids. Trimming removed 3 bases from V and 0 bases from J, with 9 bases in between.